This T cell receptor (beta chain) was found in a study of T-cell memory formation after mild COVID-19. Study-wide background: Most TCR clusters belonged to a single donor.

The table lists this clonotype with many counts. Germline CDR1 is MNHEY and CDR2 is SVGEGT. J lost 4 bases, V lost 7 bases, and 5 bases had no gene match. This CDR3 contains 14 residues. TCRdb analysed the 5' RACE reads with MiXCR anew, one entry per CDR3 protein. The sample shows around 390,000 distinct CDR3 sequences, approximately 15% of them seen only once. The sequencing sample was made of PBMCs or a T cell subset sorted from them (not recorded which). This chain uses TRBV6-2 or TRBV6-3 with TRBJ2-2; 8 nucleotides align to TRBD2. The sequence was obtained from a young man who had mild COVID-19 (a few samples of this study predate the infection). Cell type and time point are not known. The CDR3 nucleotides are TGTGCCAGCATAGTAGCGGGGAGCACCGGGGAGCTGTTTTTT. Amino acid sequence: CASIVAGSTGELFF.